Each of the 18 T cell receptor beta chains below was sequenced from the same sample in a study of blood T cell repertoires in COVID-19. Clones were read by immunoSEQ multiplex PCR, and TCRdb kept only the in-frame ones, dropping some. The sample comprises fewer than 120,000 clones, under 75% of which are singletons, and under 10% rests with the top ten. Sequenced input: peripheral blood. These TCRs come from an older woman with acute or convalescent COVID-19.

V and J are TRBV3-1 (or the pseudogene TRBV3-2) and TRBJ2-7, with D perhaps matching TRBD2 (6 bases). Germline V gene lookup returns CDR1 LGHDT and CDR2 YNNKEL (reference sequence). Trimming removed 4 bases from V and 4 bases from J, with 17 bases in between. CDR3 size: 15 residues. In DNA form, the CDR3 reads TGTGCCAGCAGCCCCCGCCTCCCGGGGGTTTACGAGCAGTACTTC. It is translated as CASSPRLPGVYEQYF.

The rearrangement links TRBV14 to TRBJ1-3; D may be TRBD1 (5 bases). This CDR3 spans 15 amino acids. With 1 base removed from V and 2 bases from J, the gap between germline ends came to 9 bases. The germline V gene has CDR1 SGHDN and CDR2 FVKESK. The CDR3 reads CASSQVTGAGNTIYF. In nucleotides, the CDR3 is TGTGCCAGCAGCCAAGTAACAGGAGCTGGAAACACCATATATTTT.

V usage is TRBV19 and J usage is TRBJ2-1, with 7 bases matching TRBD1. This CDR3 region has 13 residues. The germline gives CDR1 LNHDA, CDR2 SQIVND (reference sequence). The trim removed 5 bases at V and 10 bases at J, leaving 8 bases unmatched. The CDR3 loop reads CASSSTGQGEQFF. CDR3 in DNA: TGTGCCAGTAGTTCGACAGGGCAGGGCGAGCAGTTCTTC.

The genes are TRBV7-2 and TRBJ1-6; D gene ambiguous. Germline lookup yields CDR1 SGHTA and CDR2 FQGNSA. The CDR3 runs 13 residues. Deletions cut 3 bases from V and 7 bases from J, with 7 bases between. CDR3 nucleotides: TGTGCCAGCAGCTTCGGTTTAAATTCACCCCTCCACTTT. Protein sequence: CASSFGLNSPLHF.

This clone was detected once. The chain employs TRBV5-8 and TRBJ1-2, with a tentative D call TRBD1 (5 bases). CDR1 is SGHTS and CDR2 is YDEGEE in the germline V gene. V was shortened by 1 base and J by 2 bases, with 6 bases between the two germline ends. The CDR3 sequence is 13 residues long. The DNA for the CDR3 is TGTGCCAGCAGCTTGAGACAGAACTATGGCTACACCTTC. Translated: CASSLRQNYGYTF.

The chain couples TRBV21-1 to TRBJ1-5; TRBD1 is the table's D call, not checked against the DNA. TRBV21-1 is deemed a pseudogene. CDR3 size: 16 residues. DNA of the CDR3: TGTGCCAGCAGCCCGCGTGACAGGGACCCCAATCAGCCCCAGCATTTT. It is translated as CASSPRDRDPNQPQHF.

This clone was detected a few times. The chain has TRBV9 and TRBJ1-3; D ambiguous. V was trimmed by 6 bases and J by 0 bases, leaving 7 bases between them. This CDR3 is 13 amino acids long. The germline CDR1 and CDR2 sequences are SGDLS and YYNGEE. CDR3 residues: CASTSGSGNTIYF. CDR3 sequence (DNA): TGTGCCAGCACCTCCGGCTCTGGAAACACCATATATTTT.

CDR3 nucleotide sequence: TGTGCCAGCATGGCTAGCGGGCAAACCGGGGAGCTGTTTTTT. Protein: CASMASGQTGELFF. The rearrangement links TRBV3-1 (or the pseudogene TRBV3-2) to TRBJ2-2; the match to TRBD2 covers 8 bases. This CDR3 has 14 residues. The ends lost 7 bases at V and 5 bases at J; junction bases unmatched: 6. Germline loops: CDR1 LGHDT, CDR2 YNNKEL (reference sequence).

The CDR3 sequence is CASSLLGRRASNEKLFF. CDR3 in DNA: TGTGCCAGCAGCTTGCTGGGCCGCAGGGCATCTAATGAAAAACTGTTTTTT. This chain connects TRBV5-4 to TRBJ1-4, with D perhaps TRBD1 (5 bases). CDR3 length equals 17 residues. Germline CDR1 and CDR2: SGHNT and YYREEE (reference sequence). V dropped 1 base and J dropped 3 bases, with 16 bases sitting between them.

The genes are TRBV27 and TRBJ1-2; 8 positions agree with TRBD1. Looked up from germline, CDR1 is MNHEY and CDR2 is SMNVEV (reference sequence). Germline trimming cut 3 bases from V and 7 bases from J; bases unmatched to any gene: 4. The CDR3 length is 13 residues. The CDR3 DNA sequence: TGTGCCAGCAGTTTGAGAACAGGGGGTGGCTACACCTTC. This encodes CASSLRTGGGYTF.

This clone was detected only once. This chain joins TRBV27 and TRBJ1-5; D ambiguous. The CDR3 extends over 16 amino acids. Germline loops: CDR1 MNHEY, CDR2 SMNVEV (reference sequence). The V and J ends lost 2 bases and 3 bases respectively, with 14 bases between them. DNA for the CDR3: TGTGCCAGCAGTTTAAGTTTCCGGGGTGCCAATCAGCCCCAGCATTTT. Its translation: CASSLSFRGANQPQHF.

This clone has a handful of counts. The CDR3 is CASSRLGQGVEKLFF. The CDR3 region has the DNA TGTGCCAGCAGCCGATTGGGACAGGGGGTTGAAAAACTGTTTTTT. The chain recombines TRBV4-2 with TRBJ1-4; TRBD1 aligns across 11 bases. Germline values: CDR1 LGHNA, CDR2 YNFKEQ. The CDR3 totals 15 residues. V was clipped by 4 bases and J by 7 bases; unmatched bases: 5.

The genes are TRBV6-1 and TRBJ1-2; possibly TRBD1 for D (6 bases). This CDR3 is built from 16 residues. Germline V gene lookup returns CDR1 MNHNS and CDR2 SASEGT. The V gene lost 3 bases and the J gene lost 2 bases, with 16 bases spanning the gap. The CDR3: CASSDQWDTLNYGYTF. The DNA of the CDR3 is TGTGCCAGCAGTGATCAGTGGGACACACTAAACTATGGCTACACCTTC.

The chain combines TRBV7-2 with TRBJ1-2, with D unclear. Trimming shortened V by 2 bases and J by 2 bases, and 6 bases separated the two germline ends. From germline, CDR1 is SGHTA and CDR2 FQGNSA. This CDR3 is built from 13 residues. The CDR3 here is CASSLPSNYGYTF. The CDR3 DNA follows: TGTGCCAGCAGCTTACCGTCGAACTATGGCTACACCTTC.

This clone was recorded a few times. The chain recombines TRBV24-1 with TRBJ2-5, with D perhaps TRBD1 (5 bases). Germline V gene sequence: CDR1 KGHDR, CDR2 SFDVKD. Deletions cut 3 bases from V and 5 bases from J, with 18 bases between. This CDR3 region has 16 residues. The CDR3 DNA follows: TGTGCCACCAGTGATCTACCCCAGGGTCTTGGCGAGACCCAGTACTTC. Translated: CATSDLPQGLGETQYF.

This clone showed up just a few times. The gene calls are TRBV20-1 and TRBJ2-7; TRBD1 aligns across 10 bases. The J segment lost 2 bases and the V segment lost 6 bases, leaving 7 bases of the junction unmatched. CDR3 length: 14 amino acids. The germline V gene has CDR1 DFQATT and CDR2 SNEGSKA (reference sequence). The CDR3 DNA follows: TGCAGTGCCAGTGAGGGGACAGGGGCCTACGAGCAGTACTTC. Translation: CSASEGTGAYEQYF.

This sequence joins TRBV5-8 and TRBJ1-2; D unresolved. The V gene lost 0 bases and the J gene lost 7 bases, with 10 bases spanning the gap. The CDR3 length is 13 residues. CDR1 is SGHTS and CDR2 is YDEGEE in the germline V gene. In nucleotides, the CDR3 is TGTGCCAGCAGCTTGGCCGCGGGATTTGGCTACACCTTC. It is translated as CASSLAAGFGYTF. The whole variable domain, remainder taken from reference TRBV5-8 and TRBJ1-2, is EAGVTQSPTHLIKTRGQQATLRCSPISGHTSVYWYQQALGLGLQFLLWYDEGEERNRGNFPPRFSGRQFPNYSSELNVNALELEDSALYLCASSLAAGFGYTFGSGTRLTVV.

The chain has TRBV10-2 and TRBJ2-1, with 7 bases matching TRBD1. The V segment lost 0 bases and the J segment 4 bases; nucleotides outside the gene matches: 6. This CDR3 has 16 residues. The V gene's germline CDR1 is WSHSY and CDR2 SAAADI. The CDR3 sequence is CASSESGQGVYNEQFF. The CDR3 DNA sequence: TGCGCCAGCAGTGAGTCGGGCCAGGGGGTTTACAATGAGCAGTTCTTC.